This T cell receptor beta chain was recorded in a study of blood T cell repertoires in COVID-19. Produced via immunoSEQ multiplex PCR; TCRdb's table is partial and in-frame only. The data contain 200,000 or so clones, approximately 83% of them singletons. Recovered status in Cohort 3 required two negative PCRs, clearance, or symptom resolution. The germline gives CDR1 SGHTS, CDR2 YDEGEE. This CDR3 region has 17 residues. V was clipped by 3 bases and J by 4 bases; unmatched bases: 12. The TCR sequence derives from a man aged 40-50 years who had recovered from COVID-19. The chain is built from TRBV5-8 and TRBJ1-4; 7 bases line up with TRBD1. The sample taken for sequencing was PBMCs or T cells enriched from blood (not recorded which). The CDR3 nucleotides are TGTGCCAGCAGCTCCACCCTGCTGACAGGGTATAATGAAAAACTGTTTTTT. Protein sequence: CASSSTLLTGYNEKLFF.